These T cell receptor beta chains were read from a single sample in a study of PD-1 blockade in classical Hodgkin lymphoma. Profiling relied on immunoSEQ multiplex PCR, and the TCRdb table lists in-frame clones only, not all of them. The profile shows 20,000 to 30,000 clones, about 86% of them singletons. The sequences come from peripheral blood mononuclear cells (PBMCs), collected before the second cycle of nivolumab. Every receptor here comes from a human donor with classical Hodgkin lymphoma. CDR3s include the opening cysteine and the closing phenylalanine or tryptophan. A D gene is named only where the DNA matches it firmly. Rows may omit the clone size; those that give it use once, few, many or a size class.

J gene	CDR3 length	clone size	V gene	D gene	CDR3 DNA	CDR3 protein
TRBJ1-2	13	NA	TRBV19	NA	TGTGCCAGTAGTATTGGCGGAGAAGGTGGCTACACCTTC	CASSIGGEGGYTF
TRBJ2-2	20	NA	TRBV27	TRBD2	TGTGCCAGCAGTTTAGGGCGCCTAGCGGGAGGGCCATGGAGTACCGGGGAGCTGTTTTTT	CASSLGRLAGGPWSTGELFF
TRBJ2-1	16	NA	TRBV2	NA	TGTGCCAGCAGTGAACGGGGGCAGGCCACCTACAATGAGCAGTTCTTC	CASSERGQATYNEQFF
TRBJ2-3	17	NA	TRBV5-1	TRBD2	TGCGCCAGCAGCTTGGATGGGCTAGCGGGGATCACAGATACGCAGTATTTT	CASSLDGLAGITDTQYF
TRBJ2-7	12	NA	TRBV28	NA	TGTGCCAGCAGTTCACCAAGATACGAGCAGTACTTC	CASSSPRYEQYF
TRBJ2-3	17	NA	TRBV27	TRBD2	TGTGCCAGCAGTTCTATCGCGGGGGGGCCGGGCCCAGATACGCAGTATTTT	CASSSIAGGPGPDTQYF
TRBJ2-3	18	NA	TRBV11-2	TRBD2	TGTGCCAGCAGCTGGACTAGCGGATCCTCTTTTCTCACAGATACGCAGTATTTT	CASSWTSGSSFLTDTQYF
TRBJ2-7	18	NA	TRBV28	TRBD2	TGTGCCAGCACCCCCTCGGGGGGACTAGCGGCCCCTGGGTACGAGCAGTACTTC	CASTPSGGLAAPGYEQYF
TRBJ2-2	15	NA	TRBV6-5	TRBD1	TGTGCCAGCAGTTTCGGACAGGGGGTGTCCGGGGAGCTGTTTTTT	CASSFGQGVSGELFF
TRBJ1-1	18	NA	TRBV5-4	TRBD1	TGTGCCATCAAATCCAATCCAGGTGGTGGAGGGGGCTACACTGAAGCTTTCTTT	CAIKSNPGGGGGYTEAFF
TRBJ2-2	14	NA	TRBV10-1	TRBD1	TGCGCCAGCAGCGGACAGGGGGCAGGCGGGGAGCTGTTTTTT	CASSGQGAGGELFF
TRBJ2-7	13	NA	TRBV29-1	TRBD2	TGCAGCGCCAATATAGCGGGAGGGAACGAGCAGTACTTC	CSANIAGGNEQYF
TRBJ1-4	14	NA	TRBV6-1	TRBD1	TGTGCCAGCAGTTTGGACAGGACTTATGGAAAACTGTTTTTT	CASSLDRTYGKLFF
TRBJ2-7	16	once	TRBV2	NA	TGTGCCAGCAGTGAACTAGGGGGACCCACCGCCTACGAGCAGTACTTC	CASSELGGPTAYEQYF
TRBJ1-6	15	NA	TRBV6-5	NA	TGTGCCAGCAGAGCCCGGGCAGGGGTGAATTCACCCCTCCACTTT	CASRARAGVNSPLHF
TRBJ2-7	15	once	TRBV5-1	TRBD1	TGCGCCAGCAGCCCGACCGGGACAGCAGCCTACGAGCAGTACTTC	CASSPTGTAAYEQYF
TRBJ2-3	16	NA	TRBV4-1	NA	TGCGCCAGCAGCCTGGACTGGGAGTCCCACACAGATACGCAGTATTTT	CASSLDWESHTDTQYF
TRBJ2-7	16	NA	TRBV7-9	NA	TGTGCCAGCAGCCCCCCAAAGGGATGGCCCTCTTACGAGCAGTACTTC	CASSPPKGWPSYEQYF
TRBJ1-5	15	once	TRBV4-1	NA	TGCGCCAGCAGCCAAGATTGGAATAGCAATCAGCCCCAGCATTTT	CASSQDWNSNQPQHF
TRBJ2-7	18	once	TRBV27	TRBD2	TGTGCCAGCACCACTTATCCCCCCTCTTACGGGGGGATGTACGAGCAGTACTTC	CASTTYPPSYGGMYEQYF
TRBJ1-3	15	once	TRBV19	NA	TGTGCCACTACGGGAGGGAGTTCTTTGGGTAACACCATATATTTT	CATTGGSSLGNTIYF
TRBJ1-1	12	NA	TRBV2	NA	TGTGCCAGCAGTTGGGGACGGGGTGAAGCTTTCTTT	CASSWGRGEAFF
TRBJ2-1	11	NA	TRBV20-1	TRBD1	TGCAGTGCTAGTGAGGGGGCCCCAATGTTCTTC	CSASEGAPMFF
TRBJ1-1	13	NA	TRBV9	NA	TGTGCCAGCAGCCAAAATCTAAGGACTGAAGCTTTCTTT	CASSQNLRTEAFF
TRBJ2-3	13	NA	TRBV7-8	NA	TGTGCCAGCAGCTTAGACGTCGCAGATACGCAGTATTTT	CASSLDVADTQYF
TRBJ1-1	11	NA	TRBV5-1	NA	TGCGCCAGCATGGGAGACACTGAAGCTTTCTTT	CASMGDTEAFF
TRBJ2-1	16	NA	TRBV4-1	TRBD1	TGCGCCAGCAGCCAAGAAATCCGGGACAGCTACAATGAGCAGTTCTTC	CASSQEIRDSYNEQFF
TRBJ1-6	14	NA	TRBV6-1	NA	TGTGCCAGCAGTGCGGGGCCATATAATTCACCCCTCCACTTT	CASSAGPYNSPLHF
TRBJ2-5	16	NA	TRBV27	TRBD1	TGTGCCAGCAGTTTATACGGGACAGGGACGGAAGAGACCCAGTACTTC	CASSLYGTGTEETQYF
TRBJ1-5	13	NA	TRBV19	NA	TGTGCCAGTAGTAGGGGGGTCAATCAGCCCCAGCATTTT	CASSRGVNQPQHF
TRBJ2-1	16	NA	TRBV19	TRBD2	TGTGCCAGTAGTTGGGGACTAGCGGGAGGGGCGAATGAGCAGTTCTTC	CASSWGLAGGANEQFF
TRBJ1-1	12	NA	TRBV7-8	NA	TGTGCCAGCAGCTCCAACCGAGTTGAAGCTTTCTTT	CASSSNRVEAFF
TRBJ2-1	17	NA	TRBV7-3	TRBD2	TGTGCCAGCAGCCCCTTCTCAAGCGGGAGTTTGTACAATGAGCAGTTCTTC	CASSPFSSGSLYNEQFF
TRBJ2-3	14	NA	TRBV10-3	TRBD2	TGTGCCATCAGTTCGACTAGCGGCACAGATACGCAGTATTTT	CAISSTSGTDTQYF
TRBJ2-5	16	NA	TRBV10-1	TRBD2	TGCGCCAGCAGTGACCAGACTAGCGGGAGAGGAGAGACCCAGTACTTC	CASSDQTSGRGETQYF
TRBJ1-2	14	NA	TRBV5-1	NA	TGCGCCAGCAGCTTGGAGGCCAGAACGGGAGGCTACACCTTC	CASSLEARTGGYTF